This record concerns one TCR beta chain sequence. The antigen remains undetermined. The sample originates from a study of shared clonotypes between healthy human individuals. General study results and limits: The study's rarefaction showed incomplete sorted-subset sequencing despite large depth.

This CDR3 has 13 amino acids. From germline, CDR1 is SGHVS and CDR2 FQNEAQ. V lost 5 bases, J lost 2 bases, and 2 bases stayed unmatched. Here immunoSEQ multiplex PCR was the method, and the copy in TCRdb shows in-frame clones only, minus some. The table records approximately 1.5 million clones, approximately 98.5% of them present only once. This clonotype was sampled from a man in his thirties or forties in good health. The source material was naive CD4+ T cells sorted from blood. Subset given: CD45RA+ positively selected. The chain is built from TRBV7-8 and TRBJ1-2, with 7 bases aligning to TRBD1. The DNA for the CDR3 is TGTGCCAGCAGCGGGACAGACAACTATGGCTACACCTTC. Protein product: CASSGTDNYGYTF.